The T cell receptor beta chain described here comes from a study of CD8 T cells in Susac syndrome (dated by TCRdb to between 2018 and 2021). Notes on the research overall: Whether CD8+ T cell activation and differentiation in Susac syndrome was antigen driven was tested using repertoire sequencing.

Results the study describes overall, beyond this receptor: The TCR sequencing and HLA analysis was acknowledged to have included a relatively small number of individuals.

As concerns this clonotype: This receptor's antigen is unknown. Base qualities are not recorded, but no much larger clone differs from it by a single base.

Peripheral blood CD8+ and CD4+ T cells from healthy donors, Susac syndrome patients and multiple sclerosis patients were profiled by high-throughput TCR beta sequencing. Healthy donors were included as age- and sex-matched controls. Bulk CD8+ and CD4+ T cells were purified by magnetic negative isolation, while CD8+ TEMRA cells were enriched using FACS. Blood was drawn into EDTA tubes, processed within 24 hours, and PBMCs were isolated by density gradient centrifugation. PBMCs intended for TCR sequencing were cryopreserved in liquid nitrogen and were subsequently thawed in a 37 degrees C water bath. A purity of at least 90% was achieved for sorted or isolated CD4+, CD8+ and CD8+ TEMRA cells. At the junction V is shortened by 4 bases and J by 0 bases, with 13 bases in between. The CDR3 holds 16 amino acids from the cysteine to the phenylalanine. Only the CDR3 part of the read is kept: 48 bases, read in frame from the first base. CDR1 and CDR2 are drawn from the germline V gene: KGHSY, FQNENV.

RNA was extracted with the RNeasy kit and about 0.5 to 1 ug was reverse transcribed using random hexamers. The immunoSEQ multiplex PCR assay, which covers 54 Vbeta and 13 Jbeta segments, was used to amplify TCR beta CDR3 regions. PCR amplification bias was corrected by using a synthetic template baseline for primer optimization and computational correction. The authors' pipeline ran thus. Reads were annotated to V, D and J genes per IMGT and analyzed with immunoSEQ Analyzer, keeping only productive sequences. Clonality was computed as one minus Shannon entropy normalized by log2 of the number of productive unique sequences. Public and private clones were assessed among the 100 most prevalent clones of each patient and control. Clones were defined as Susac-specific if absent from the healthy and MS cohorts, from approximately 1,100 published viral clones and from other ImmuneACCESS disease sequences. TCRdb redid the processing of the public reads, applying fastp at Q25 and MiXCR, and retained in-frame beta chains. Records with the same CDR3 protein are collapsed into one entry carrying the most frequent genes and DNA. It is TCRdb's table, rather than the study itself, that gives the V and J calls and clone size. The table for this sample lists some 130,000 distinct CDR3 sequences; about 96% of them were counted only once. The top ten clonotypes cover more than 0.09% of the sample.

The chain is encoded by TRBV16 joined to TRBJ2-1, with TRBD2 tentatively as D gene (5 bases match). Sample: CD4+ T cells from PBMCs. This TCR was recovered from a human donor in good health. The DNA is TGTGCCAGCAGCCCCCCCAGAGGGAGCTCCTACAATGAGCAGTTCTTC. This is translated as CASSPPRGSSYNEQFF.